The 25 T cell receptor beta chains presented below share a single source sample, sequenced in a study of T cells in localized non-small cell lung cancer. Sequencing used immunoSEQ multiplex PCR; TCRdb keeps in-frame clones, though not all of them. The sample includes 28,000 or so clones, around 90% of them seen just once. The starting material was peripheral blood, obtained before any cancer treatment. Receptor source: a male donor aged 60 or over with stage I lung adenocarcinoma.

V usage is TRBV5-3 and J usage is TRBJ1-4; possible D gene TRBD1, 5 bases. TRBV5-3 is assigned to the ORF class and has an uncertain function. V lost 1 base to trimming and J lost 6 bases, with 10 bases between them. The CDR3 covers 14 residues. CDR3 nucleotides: TGTGCCAGAAGCTTGCTAGGGGTACATGAAAAACTGTTTTTT. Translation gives CARSLLGVHEKLFF.

The CDR3 DNA follows: TGTGCCAGTAGTATAGATCTGCAGGGAGGGCAGTTCTTC. It translates to CASSIDLQGGQFF. The rearrangement joins TRBV19 to TRBJ2-1; possible D gene TRBD2, 6 bases. Germline V gene lookup returns CDR1 LNHDA and CDR2 SQIVND (reference sequence). V shed 0 bases and J shed 12 bases, with 12 bases lying between them. The CDR3 loop spans 13 amino acids.

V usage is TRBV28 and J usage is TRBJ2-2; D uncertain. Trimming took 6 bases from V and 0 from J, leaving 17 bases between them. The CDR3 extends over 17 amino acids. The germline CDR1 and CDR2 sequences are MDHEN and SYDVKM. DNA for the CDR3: TGTGCCAGCAGCCCCTGGGGTGGTGCTGCGAACACCGGGGAGCTGTTTTTT. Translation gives CASSPWGGAANTGELFF.

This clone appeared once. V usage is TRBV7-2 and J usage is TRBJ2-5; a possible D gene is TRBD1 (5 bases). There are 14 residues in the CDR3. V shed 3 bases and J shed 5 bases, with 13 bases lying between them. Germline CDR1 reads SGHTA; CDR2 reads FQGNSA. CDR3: CASSLGQGLETQYF. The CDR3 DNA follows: TGTGCCAGCAGCTTGGGCCAGGGTCTCGAGACCCAGTACTTC.

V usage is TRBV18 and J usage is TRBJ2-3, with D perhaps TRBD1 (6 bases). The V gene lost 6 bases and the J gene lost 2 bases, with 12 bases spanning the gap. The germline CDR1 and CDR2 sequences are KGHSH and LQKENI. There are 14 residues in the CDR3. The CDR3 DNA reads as TGTGCCAGCTCGTCAGGACAGTCCACAGATACGCAGTATTTT. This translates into CASSSGQSTDTQYF.

As DNA, the CDR3 is TGTGCCAGCAGCCAACGGGACAGGGCTGGAAACACCATATATTTT. Protein product: CASSQRDRAGNTIYF. V gene TRBV7-3 combines with J gene TRBJ1-3, with 9 bases aligning to TRBD1. The CDR3 spans 15 residues. V trimming: 5 bases; J trimming: 2 bases; junction bases outside the gene matches: 4. Germline CDR1 reads SGHTA; CDR2 reads FQGTGA.

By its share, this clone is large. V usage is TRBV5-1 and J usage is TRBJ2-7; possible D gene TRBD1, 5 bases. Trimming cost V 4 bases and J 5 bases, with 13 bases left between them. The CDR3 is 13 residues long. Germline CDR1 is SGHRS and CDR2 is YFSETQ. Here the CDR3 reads CASSVQGLDEQYF. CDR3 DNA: TGCGCCAGCAGCGTTCAGGGTCTCGACGAGCAGTACTTC.

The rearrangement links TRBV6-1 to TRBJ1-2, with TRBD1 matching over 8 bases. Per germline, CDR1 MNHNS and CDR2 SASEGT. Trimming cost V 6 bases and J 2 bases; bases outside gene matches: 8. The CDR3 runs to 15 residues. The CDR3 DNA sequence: TGTGCCAGCAGCTTGGACAGGGTTCAAAACTATGGCTACACCTTC. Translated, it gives CASSLDRVQNYGYTF.

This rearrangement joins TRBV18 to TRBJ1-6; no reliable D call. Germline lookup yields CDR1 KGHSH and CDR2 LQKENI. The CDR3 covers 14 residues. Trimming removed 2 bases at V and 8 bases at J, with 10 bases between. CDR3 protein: CASSPKNPYSPLHF. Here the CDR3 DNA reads TGTGCCAGCTCACCAAAGAACCCTTATTCACCCCTCCACTTT.

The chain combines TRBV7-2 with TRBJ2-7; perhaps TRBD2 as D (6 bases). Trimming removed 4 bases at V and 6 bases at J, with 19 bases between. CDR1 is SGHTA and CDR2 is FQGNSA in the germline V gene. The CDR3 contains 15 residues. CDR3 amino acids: CASSYGWGDRREQYF. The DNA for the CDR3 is TGTGCCAGCAGCTACGGATGGGGGGATCGGCGCGAGCAGTACTTC.

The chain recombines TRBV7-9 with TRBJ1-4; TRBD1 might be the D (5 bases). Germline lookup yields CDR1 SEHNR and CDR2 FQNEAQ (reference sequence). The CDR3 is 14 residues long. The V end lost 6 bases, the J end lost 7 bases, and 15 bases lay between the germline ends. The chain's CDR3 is CASSFTGHTEKLFF. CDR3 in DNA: TGTGCCAGCAGTTTCACAGGCCATACTGAAAAACTGTTTTTT.

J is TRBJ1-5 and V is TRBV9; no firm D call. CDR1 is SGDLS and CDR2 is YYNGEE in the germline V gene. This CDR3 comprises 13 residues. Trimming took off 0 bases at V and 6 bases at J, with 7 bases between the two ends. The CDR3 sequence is CASSVEGSQPQHF. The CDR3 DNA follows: TGTGCCAGCAGCGTAGAGGGTTCTCAGCCCCAGCATTTT.

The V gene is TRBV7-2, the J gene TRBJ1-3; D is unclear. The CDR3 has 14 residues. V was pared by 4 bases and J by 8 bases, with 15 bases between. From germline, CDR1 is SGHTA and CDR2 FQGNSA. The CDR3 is CASSSPPYGHTIYF. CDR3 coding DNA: TGTGCCAGCAGCTCGCCGCCCTATGGCCACACCATATATTTT.

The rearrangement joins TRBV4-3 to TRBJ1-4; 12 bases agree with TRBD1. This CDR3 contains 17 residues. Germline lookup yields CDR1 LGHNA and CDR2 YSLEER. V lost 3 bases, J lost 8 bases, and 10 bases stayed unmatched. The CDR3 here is CASSQTHPGQGAEKLFF. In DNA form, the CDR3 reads TGCGCCAGCAGCCAGACACACCCGGGACAGGGGGCGGAAAAACTGTTTTTT.

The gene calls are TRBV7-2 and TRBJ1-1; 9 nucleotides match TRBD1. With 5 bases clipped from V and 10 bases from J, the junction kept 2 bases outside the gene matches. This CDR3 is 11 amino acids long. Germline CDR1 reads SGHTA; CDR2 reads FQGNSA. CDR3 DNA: TGTGCCAGCAGCGACAGGGGGTCAGCTTTCTTT. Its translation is CASSDRGSAFF. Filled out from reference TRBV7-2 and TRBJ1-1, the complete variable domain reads GAGVSQSPSNKVTEKGKDVELRCDPISGHTALYWYRQSLGQGLEFLIYFQGNSAPDKSGLPSDRFSAERTGGSVSTLTIQRTQQEDSAVYLCASSDRGSAFFGQGTRLTVV.

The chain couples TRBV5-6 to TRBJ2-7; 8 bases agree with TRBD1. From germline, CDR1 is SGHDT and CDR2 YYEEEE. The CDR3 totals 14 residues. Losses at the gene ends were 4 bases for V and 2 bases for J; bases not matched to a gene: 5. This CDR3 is CASSNIRGPYEQYF. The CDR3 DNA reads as TGTGCCAGCAGCAATATCAGGGGGCCCTACGAGCAGTACTTC.

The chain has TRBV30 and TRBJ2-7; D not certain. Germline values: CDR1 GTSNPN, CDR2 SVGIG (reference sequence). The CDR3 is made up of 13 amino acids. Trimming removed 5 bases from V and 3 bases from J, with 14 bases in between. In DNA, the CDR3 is TGTGCCTGGGTGGAGTATCCAGGCTACGAGCAGTACTTC. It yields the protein CAWVEYPGYEQYF.

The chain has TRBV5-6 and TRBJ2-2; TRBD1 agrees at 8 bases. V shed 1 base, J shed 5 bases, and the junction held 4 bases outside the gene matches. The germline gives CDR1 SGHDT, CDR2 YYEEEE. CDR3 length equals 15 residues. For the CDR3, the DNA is TGTGCCAGCAGCTTGACAGGGGGAGAGACCGGGGAGCTGTTTTTT. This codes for CASSLTGGETGELFF.

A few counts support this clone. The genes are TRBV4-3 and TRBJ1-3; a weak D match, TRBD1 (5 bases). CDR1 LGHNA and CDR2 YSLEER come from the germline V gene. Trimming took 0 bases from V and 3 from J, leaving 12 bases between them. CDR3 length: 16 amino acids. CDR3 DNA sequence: TGCGCCAGCAGCCAAGACGCTGGGGCGCGTGGAAACACCATATATTTT. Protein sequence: CASSQDAGARGNTIYF.

The CDR3, as DNA: TGTGCCAGCAGCCGCCCATTTTCGACAGCGGACTATGGCTACACCTTC. Protein: CASSRPFSTADYGYTF. The chain joins TRBV16 to TRBJ1-2, with D maybe TRBD1 (5 bases). V was trimmed by 4 bases and J by 3 bases, leaving 18 bases between them. The CDR3 has 16 amino acids. CDR1 KGHSY and CDR2 FQNENV come from the germline V gene.

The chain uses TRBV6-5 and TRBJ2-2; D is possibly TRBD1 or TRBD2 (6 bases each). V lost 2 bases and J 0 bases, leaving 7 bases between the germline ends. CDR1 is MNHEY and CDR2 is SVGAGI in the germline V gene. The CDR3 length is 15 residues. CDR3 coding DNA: TGTGCCAGCAGTTACGGGGGGCCGAACACCGGGGAGCTGTTTTTT. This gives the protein CASSYGGPNTGELFF.

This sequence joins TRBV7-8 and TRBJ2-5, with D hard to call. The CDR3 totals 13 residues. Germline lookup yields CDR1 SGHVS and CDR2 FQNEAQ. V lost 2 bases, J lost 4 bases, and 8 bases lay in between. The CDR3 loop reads CASSLRLGETQYF. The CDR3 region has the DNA TGTGCCAGCAGCTTACGGCTGGGAGAGACCCAGTACTTC.

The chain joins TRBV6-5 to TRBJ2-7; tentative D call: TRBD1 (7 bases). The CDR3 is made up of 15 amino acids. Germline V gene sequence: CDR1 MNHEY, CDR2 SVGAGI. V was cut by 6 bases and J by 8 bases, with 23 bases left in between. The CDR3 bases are TGTGCCAGCAGACCAGGGGGGACGGGACAAACCAAGCAGTACTTC. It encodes CASRPGGTGQTKQYF.

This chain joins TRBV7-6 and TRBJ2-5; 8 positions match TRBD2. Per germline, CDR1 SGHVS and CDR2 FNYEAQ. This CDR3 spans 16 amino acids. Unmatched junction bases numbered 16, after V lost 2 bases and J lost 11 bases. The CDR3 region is CASSLISGEGLGEQYF. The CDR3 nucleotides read TGTGCCAGCAGCTTAATTAGCGGGGAGGGGCTCGGGGAGCAGTACTTC.

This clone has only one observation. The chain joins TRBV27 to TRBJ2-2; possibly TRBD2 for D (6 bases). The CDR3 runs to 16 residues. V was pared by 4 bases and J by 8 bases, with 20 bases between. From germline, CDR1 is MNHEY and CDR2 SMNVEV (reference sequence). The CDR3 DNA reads TGTGCCAGCAGTTCTGGGCGCGGGAATTACGTTGGGGAGCTGTTTTTT. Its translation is CASSSGRGNYVGELFF.